Sequencing of this T cell receptor (beta chain) was carried out in a study of shared clonotypes between healthy human individuals (TCRdb year 2020). The study in broad terms: The cohort included three men and a couple of women between 18 and 49 years of age. Per donor, three plates each were used for CD4 naive and CD4 memory, two for CD8 naive, and one for CD8 memory. To estimate repertoire size and how much clonotypes are shared between individuals, the study performed deep sequencing of blood TCR repertoires from five healthy adults. To increase sequencing depth and limit assay-specific biases, different laboratories used diverse techniques to prepare libraries and sequence TCR repertoires. Each donor's leukapheresis produced roughly between about 0.85 and 10 billion PBMCs. Overall results and qualifications from the work: Sampling was restricted to blood, and TCR repertoires in tissue are likely to differ from TCR repertoires in blood. Estimated clonotype richness was generally larger for naive than for memory subsets. The genetic and exposure-history diversity represented was limited by the small number of donors. Compared with non-shared clonotypes, the clonotypes found in all four sorted-subset donors had higher generation probabilities. When several donors were compared, the shared fraction of clonotypes was 5% to 6.5% for naive CD4, around 3.5% for naive CD8, 2.3% for memory CD4, and 0.35% to 0.4% for memory CD8. Even with the large sequencing depth, rarefaction of the sorted-subset datasets indicated that sequencing was incomplete. Based on pairwise subsampling, the degree of clonotype sharing among donors was expected to be affected by sequencing depth.

Trimming leaves V shorter by 3 bases and J shorter by 5 bases, with the junction holding 6 bases beyond the gene matches. CDR1 and CDR2 were assigned from the germline V gene as MDHEN and SYDVKM. Inclusive of the bounding cysteine and phenylalanine, the CDR3 is 14 residues long. Solely the CDR3 DNA is kept, with 42 bases framed from the first base. TCR CDR3 regions were amplified from genomic DNA by multiplex PCR using the deep immunoSEQ assay. Extracted genomic DNA from each cell subset was distributed evenly across all wells of several immunoSEQ 96-well plates, and each plate was treated as a replicate. For sorted subsets, each replicate PCR was loaded with 200 to 250 ng genomic DNA, equivalent to about 30,000 T cell genomes. Purified libraries were quantified with a Qubit 3.0 fluorometer, sized on a Bioanalyzer 2100, and re-quantified with the KAPA Library Quantification kit. Every immunoSEQ 96-well plate was sequenced on a separate single-read 150-cycle Illumina NextSeq 550 flow cell. The paper's data handling went like this. The immunoSEQ output contained only junctional sequences without quality scores, so filtering could not match that applied to full-length reads. To assign V/J genes and CDR3, sequences were annotated against IMGT germline references using PyIR, a Python wrapper for IgBLAST v1.9. Reads were filtered out if the reads had weak V/J assignments (E-value above 1e-6), no CDR3, stop codons, out-of-frame junctions, or ambiguous translated residues. V3J clonotypes were defined as sequences sharing an identical inferred V gene, J gene, and CDR3 amino acid sequence. To compute the percentage overlap between repertoires, the number of shared unique clonotypes was divided by the size of the smaller repertoire. Three approaches were used to assess repertoire richness: RTK rarefaction, the Chao1 estimator, and Recon v2.1 estimates of unobserved clonotypes. Generation probabilities were computed with OLGA for all TCRbeta clonotypes obtained by the gDNA method from a handful of donors. Drawn from immuneACCESS, this table holds only the in-frame rearrangements with V and J called that TCRdb kept. Clones are partly lost; checked studies trace under half to an unresolved V gene and leave the rest unexplained. For V, J and clone size, that table is used; D and trimming come from the DNA. This sample is represented by millions of clones; about 95% of them were singletons. In total, the top ten clones hold 0.1% to 0.15% of the sample.

Donors were healthy HIV-negative adults with no recently reported acute infections or vaccinations. Every donor was a Caucasian adult living in Nashville, Tennessee, USA. CD4+ T cells were enriched by magnetic negative selection; naive cells were then positively selected on CD45RA, and the negative fraction formed the memory subset. Blood was collected by leukapheresis, and PBMCs were isolated by Ficoll-Histopaque density gradient centrifugation and then cryopreserved in liquid nitrogen vapor phase. Analytical flow cytometry was used to check the purity and quantity of every magnetically sorted T cell population. Genomic DNA was isolated from every sorted fraction and measured by UV absorbance on a Nanodrop 2000c. Concerning this clone itself: This clone's antigen is unknown. No quality values exist for individual bases; no much larger clone is one base distant.

The chain was built from TRBV28 and TRBJ2-7; TRBD1 fits 8 bases in the junction. The specimen was naive CD4+ T cells sorted from blood. The cell subset or site label of this sample denotes: CD45RA+ positively selected. The TCR sequence derives from a man aged 18 to 30 in good health. The DNA reads TGTGCCAGCAGTTTGAGGACAGGGAACAACGAGCAGTACTTC. Its protein product is CASSLRTGNNEQYF.